This T cell receptor (beta chain) was retrieved from a study of CD8 T cells in Susac syndrome (dated by TCRdb to the late 2010s). Looking at the study overall: Of the Susac syndrome patients who were sequenced, five or six had clinically active disease and roughly 8 were in clinical remission. At blood withdrawal, Susac syndrome patients were either therapy-naive, taking corticosteroids (in some cases with IVIg as well), or taking IVIg alone. The study used repertoire sequencing to test whether antigen drove CD8+ T cell activation and differentiation in Susac syndrome. Results the study describes overall, beyond this receptor: No clonal expansion was detected in the CD4+ T cell repertoire of Susac syndrome patients. The number of individuals in the TCR sequencing and HLA analysis was acknowledged as relatively small.

Peripheral blood CD8+ and CD4+ T cells from healthy donors, Susac syndrome patients and multiple sclerosis patients were profiled by high-throughput TCR beta sequencing. Recently defined diagnostic criteria for definite or probable disease were met by the Susac syndrome patients. Bulk CD8+ and CD4+ T cells were purified by magnetic negative isolation, whereas CD8+ TEMRA cells were enriched by FACS. Blood was drawn into EDTA tubes, processed within 24 hours, and PBMCs were isolated by density gradient centrifugation. PBMCs intended for TCR sequencing were cryopreserved in liquid nitrogen and were subsequently thawed in a 37 degrees C water bath. Purity of sorted or isolated CD4+, CD8+ and CD8+ TEMRA cells was at least 90%. Turning to this clonotype: It has no known antigen specificity. Per-base qualities were not stored, and no clone one base away is much larger.

RNA was extracted using the RNeasy kit, and about 0.5 to 1 ug of the RNA was reverse transcribed with random hexamers. The immunoSEQ multiplex PCR assay, which covers 54 Vbeta and 13 Jbeta segments, was used to amplify TCR beta CDR3 regions. PCR amplification bias was corrected using a synthetic template baseline for primer optimization and computational correction. The authors' pipeline ran thus. Only productive sequences were kept, with reads annotated to V, D and J genes according to IMGT and analyzed in immunoSEQ Analyzer. Clonality was calculated as one minus the Shannon entropy normalized by log2 of the number of productive unique sequences. For each patient and control, public and private clones were evaluated within the 100 most prevalent clones. Clones were defined as Susac-specific when absent from the healthy and MS cohorts, from about 1,100 published viral clones and from other ImmuneACCESS disease sequences. TCRdb reanalyzed the raw reads on its own, using fastp at Q25 for trimming and MiXCR for clone calling, and kept in-frame beta chains. Every entry covers one CDR3 protein and lists the most common genes and DNA from its rows. The V and J calls were determined by TCRdb, not by the authors. This sample lists approximately 190,000 distinct CDR3 sequences; 90% to 97% were detected once. The ten largest account for around 0.1% of the sample.

The sample taken for sequencing was CD4+ T cells from PBMCs. This sequence was found in a human donor with Susac syndrome.

The DNA sequence is TGTGCCAGCAGTTGGGAAAAATCGAGCAATCAGCCCCAGCATTTT. This encodes CASSWEKSSNQPQHF. The chain joins TRBV12-3 or TRBV12-4 to TRBJ1-5, with the D gene uncertain. V and J are truncated by 4 bases and 1 base respectively, leaving an intervening sequence of 11 bases. The CDR3 holds 15 amino acids from the cysteine to the phenylalanine. CDR3 DNA only is kept here, 45 bases in frame from base 1.